This T cell receptor beta chain was captured by sequencing in a study of shared clonotypes between healthy human individuals. V lost 3 bases to trimming and J lost 4 bases, with 8 bases between them. CDR3 length: 13 residues. The germline V gene encodes CDR1 SEHNR and CDR2 FQNEAQ (reference sequence). This table comes from immunoSEQ multiplex PCR, and its TCRdb copy is limited to in-frame clones, with some not included. The sample has about 510,000 clones, about 96% seen once. The receptor was isolated from a woman in her 30s in good health. Sample: naive CD4+ T cells sorted from blood. Subset: CD45RA+ positively selected. The J gene is TRBJ2-3, the V gene TRBV7-9; TRBD2 might be the D (6 bases). CDR3 DNA: TGTGCCAGCAGCTTTAGGGAGGCAGATACGCAGTATTTT. It translates to CASSFREADTQYF.